These T cell receptor beta chains were read from a single sample in a study of beta chain features in type 1 diabetes. TCRdb's table, derived via immunoSEQ multiplex PCR, lists solely in-frame clones and lacks some. The top ten hold 4% of the sample, which has about 240,000 clones, about 25% seen once. The sample comprised central memory CD4+ T cells from blood. These receptors all stem from a man aged 30-40 years in good health. The CDR3 runs from the conserved cysteine through the conserved F or W. For some rows the clone size is stated as once, few or many, or as a class when expanded; others skip it.

J gene	CDR3 length	clone size	V gene	CDR3 protein
TRBJ2-7	14	few	TRBV5-1	CASSSGTGVREQYF
TRBJ2-2	14	few	TRBV4-3	CASSHGQKNGELFF
TRBJ2-7	12	few	TRBV5-1	CASSLTGSPQYF
TRBJ2-1	12	NA	TRBV6-5	CASSGLAYEQFF
TRBJ2-1	17	NA	TRBV7-2	CASSLGVGGRSGYEQFF
TRBJ2-3	14	few	TRBV7-2	CASSLGLNTDTQYF
TRBJ2-6	14	few	TRBV30	CAWSAFSGANVLTF
TRBJ2-5	13	few	TRBV11-2	CASSLLLEKTQYF
TRBJ2-1	14	NA	TRBV7-2	CASSVDRGRNEQFF
TRBJ2-3	15	few	TRBV6-1	CASSAYRDSLDTQYF
TRBJ2-3	14	few	TRBV30	CAWSVGIVTDTQYF
TRBJ1-2	15	NA	TRBV5-1	CASSLEGQPTYGYTF
TRBJ2-3	11	few	TRBV5-4	CASSFGLGKYF
TRBJ1-1	14	many	TRBV29-1	CSVILGPQRTEAFF
TRBJ2-1	15	NA	TRBV27	CASRRLAGYYNEQFF
TRBJ2-5	17	few	TRBV5-4	CASSLGRAGGPDETQYF
TRBJ2-5	14	NA	TRBV10-3	CAISESAGQETQYF
TRBJ1-1	12	NA	TRBV30	CAWIRKGTEAFF
TRBJ2-1	15	NA	TRBV18	CASSPQGSPYNEQFF
TRBJ2-1	12	few	TRBV30	CAWSVKTGEQFF
TRBJ2-1	17	NA	TRBV27	CASSLRPSGTSPNEQFF
TRBJ2-5	11	NA	TRBV20-1	CSASPGETQYF
TRBJ1-1	11	few	TRBV6-6	CASRIHQEAFF
TRBJ2-1	16	NA	TRBV5-5	CASSMRDTVIYNEQFF
TRBJ2-3	15	NA	TRBV7-2	CASSPSGPPPNTQYF
TRBJ2-7	14	NA	TRBV5-1	CASSLGTASYEQYF
TRBJ2-1	14	NA	TRBV7-2	CASSLAVLAGEQFF
TRBJ2-5	12	once	TRBV7-2	CASSLTRETQYF
TRBJ1-1	13	NA	TRBV10-1	CASRATGLSEAFF
TRBJ2-7	15	few	TRBV28	CASSLGLADSYEQYF
TRBJ2-7	12	NA	TRBV29-1	CSVGRNSYEQYF
TRBJ2-3	14	few	TRBV7-2	CASSRTGGTDTQYF
TRBJ2-3	11	many	TRBV30	CAWTRADTQYF
TRBJ2-5	15	NA	TRBV5-1	CASSLARGDQETQYF
TRBJ1-5	14	few	TRBV30	CAWAPLGSNQPQHF
TRBJ2-3	15	NA	TRBV29-1	CSVVSPRLGTDTQYF
TRBJ2-5	15	NA	TRBV7-2	CASSLVAGDRQTQYF
TRBJ2-3	14	NA	TRBV30	CAWRGLAVVDTQYF
TRBJ2-3	16	few	TRBV7-9	CASSPPRAGGKDTQYF
TRBJ2-7	13	NA	TRBV15	CATSRVDSYEQYF
TRBJ1-6	19	few	TRBV18	CASSPNVWGQGSSNSPLHF
TRBJ2-5	17	NA	TRBV29-1	CSVTGTSGSGVQETQYF
TRBJ1-3	12	few	TRBV19	CASSTPGNTIYF
TRBJ2-7	14	NA	TRBV7-2	CASSSRHRDYEQYF
TRBJ2-5	16	few	TRBV7-9	CASSPPGTGRQETQYF
TRBJ2-1	13	NA	TRBV29-1	CSVGQGSYNEQFF
TRBJ2-1	14	NA	TRBV7-2	CASSLGTREGEQFF
TRBJ2-3	12	NA	TRBV7-2	CASSLGADTQYF
TRBJ2-7	14	many	TRBV9	CASSVATNSYEQYF